The clone carrying this T cell receptor beta chain was recorded at least ten times. Its antigen is currently unknown. This record belongs to a study of T cells in Graves' hyperthyroidism and ophthalmopathy. Points from the study as a whole: Appearing also in blood were most of the thyroid clonotypes expanded above 0.001.

Amplified regions were TCR beta CDR3 sequences from RNA transcripts. The HTBI primer set served for first-round RT-PCR of the TCR CDR3. In TCRdb, the multiplex PCR reads were re-called with MiXCR into one record per CDR3 protein. The profile covers about 330,000 distinct CDR3 sequences, with roughly 13% appearing a single time and 30% to 40% taken by the ten largest. This clonotype was obtained from a woman between 40 and 50 years old with Graves' ophthalmopathy. The material sequenced was blood.

The CDR3 DNA reads TGTGCCAGCAGACGGGGACCGGGATACGAGCAGTACTTC. Protein product: CASRRGPGYEQYF. This chain uses TRBV3-1 with TRBJ2-7, with D possibly being TRBD1 or TRBD2 (5 bases each). V was trimmed by 6 bases and J by 4 bases, leaving 13 bases between them. Germline V lookup: CDR1 LGHDT, CDR2 YNNKEL (reference sequence). The CDR3 has 13 amino acids.